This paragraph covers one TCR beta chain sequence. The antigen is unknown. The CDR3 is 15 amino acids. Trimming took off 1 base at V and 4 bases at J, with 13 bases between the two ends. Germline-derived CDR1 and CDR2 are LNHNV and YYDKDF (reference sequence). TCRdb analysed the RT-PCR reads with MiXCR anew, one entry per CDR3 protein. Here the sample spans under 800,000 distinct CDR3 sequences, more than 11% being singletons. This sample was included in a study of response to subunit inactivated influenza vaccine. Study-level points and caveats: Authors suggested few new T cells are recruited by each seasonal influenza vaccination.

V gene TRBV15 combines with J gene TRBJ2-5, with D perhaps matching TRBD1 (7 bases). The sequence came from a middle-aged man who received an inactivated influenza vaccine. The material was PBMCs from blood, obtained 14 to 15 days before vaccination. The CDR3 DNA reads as TGTGCCACCAGCAGAGTTAGGGGGCGGGGAGAGACCCAGTACTTC. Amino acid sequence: CATSRVRGRGETQYF.